This TCR beta chain was documented in a study of naive and memory T cell subsets. Two oligonucleotides, mixed equimolar, formed the beta constant-region primer covering TRBC1 and TRBC2. Four rounds of PCR amplified the ligated cDNA using nested alpha and beta constant-region primers plus SP2. Ligation attached a single-stranded oligonucleotide with a 12-nucleotide UMI and the SP2 primer to the cDNA 3' end. TCRdb re-analysed the UMI-ligation and nested PCR reads in MiXCR, keeping a single row per CDR3 protein. In the table there are 8,500 to 10,000 distinct CDR3 sequences, roughly 5.5% of which are singletons. From the second PCR step, alpha and beta chains were amplified apart. In this sample, this clonotype turned up many times. Its cognate antigen is unknown. Study-level findings and limits: Over 85% of naive TCR sequences appeared only once after error correction, unlike memory subsets.

The source material was CD4+ TEMRA cells from blood. Specified subset: effector memory re-expressing CD45RA, CD45RA+ CD27-. The receptor comes from a human donor in good health.

The CDR3, as DNA: TGTGCCAGCAGTCTACATCCAGGGTCGGGTCAGCCCCAGCATTTT. This translates into CASSLHPGSGQPQHF. V and J are TRBV6-4 and TRBJ1-5, with a possible D match to TRBD1 (5 bases). The CDR3 has 15 amino acids. V was cut by 5 bases and J by 6 bases, with 17 bases left in between. Germline CDR1 is MRHNA and CDR2 is SNTAGT.